This record covers a single T cell receptor beta chain. Researchers ran the PCR with 60 Vbeta and 13 Jbeta primers. Sequenced by immunoSEQ multiplex PCR; TCRdb stores in-frame clones only, minus some. The table records some 65,000 clones, 60% to 80% of them present only once. The record originates from a study of cytomegalovirus exposure and HLA in healthy donors. Healthy bone marrow donors formed the donor group. This CDR3 has 21 amino acids. With 0 bases clipped from V and 2 bases from J, the junction kept 15 bases outside the gene matches. CDR1 and CDR2 (germline): MRHNA, SNTAGT. The specimen sequenced was PBMCs. The sequence was obtained from a man younger than 45 in good health and CMV-seronegative. V usage is TRBV6-4 and J usage is TRBJ2-5, with TRBD2 identical over 13 bases. CDR3 loop: CASSDSMGRSTSGGDQETQYF. The CDR3 DNA is TGTGCCAGCAGTGACTCGATGGGTCGCTCTACTAGCGGGGGGGATCAAGAGACCCAGTACTTC.